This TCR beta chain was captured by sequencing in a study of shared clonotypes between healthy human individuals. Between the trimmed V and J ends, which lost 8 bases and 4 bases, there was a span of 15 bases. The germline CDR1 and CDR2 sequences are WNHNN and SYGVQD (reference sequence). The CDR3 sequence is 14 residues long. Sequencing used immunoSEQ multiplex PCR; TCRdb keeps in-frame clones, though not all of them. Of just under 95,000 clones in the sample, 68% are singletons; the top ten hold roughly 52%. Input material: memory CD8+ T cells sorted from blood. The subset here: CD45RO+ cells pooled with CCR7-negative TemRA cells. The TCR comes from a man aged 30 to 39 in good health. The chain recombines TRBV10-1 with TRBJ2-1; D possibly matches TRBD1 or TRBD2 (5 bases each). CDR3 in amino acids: CASGPGRMYNEQFF. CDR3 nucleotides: TGCGCCAGCGGACCGGGACGGATGTACAATGAGCAGTTCTTC.